The 3 T cell receptor beta chains below all came from one sample that was sequenced in a study of T cell repertoires in aging, cancer and after chemotherapy (dated by TCRdb to between 2017 and 2020). The instrument was an Illumina MiSeq. Multiplex touch-down PCR with a mixed TRB-A/B primer pool was used to amplify rearranged TRB sequences covering the V, D and J segments. The raw public data were reprocessed by TCRdb itself: fastp quality trimming at Q25, MiXCR clonotype calling, in-frame beta chains only. Rows with a matching CDR3 protein are joined into one entry that keeps the most common DNA and genes. This sample comprises about 1,400 distinct CDR3 sequences, around 48% of them detected only once. The ten top clones hold roughly 35% of the sample. Genomic DNA extracted from peripheral blood, rather than sorted cells or RNA, was used as the source for amplification of TCR beta rearrangements.

Sequencing used blood. The receptor set was obtained from a human donor with a blood cancer.

This clonotype ranks as large. V gene TRBV30 combines with J gene TRBJ2-1, with 8 bases matching TRBD2. Germline V CDR1 and CDR2: GTSNPN, SVGIG (reference sequence). The CDR3 sequence is 16 residues long. The junction had 7 bases not matched to a gene; V was cut back by 3 bases and J by 0 bases. Here the CDR3 DNA reads TGTGCCTGGAGAGCGGGACTAGTTAGCTCCTACAATGAGCAGTTCTTC. It specifies CAWRAGLVSSYNEQFF.

In this sample, this clonotype turned up a few times. This chain connects TRBV6-2 or TRBV6-3 to TRBJ1-5, with D possibly TRBD1 on 5 matching bases. The CDR3 is made up of 14 amino acids. CDR1 and CDR2 from the germline V gene are MNHEY and SVGEGT. Between the trimmed V and J ends, which lost 4 bases and 5 bases, there was a span of 12 bases. This chain's CDR3 is CASSWGGEYQPQHF. As DNA, the CDR3 is TGTGCCAGCAGTTGGGGGGGAGAGTATCAGCCCCAGCATTTT.

The rearrangement uses TRBV6-2 or TRBV6-3 and TRBJ2-3, with 8 bases aligning to TRBD2. The CDR3 loop spans 16 amino acids. CDR1 is MNHEY, CDR2 SVGEGT, per germline. V gave up 5 bases and J gave up 0 bases; unmatched junction bases: 7. The CDR3 here is CASSAPAGESTDTQYF. CDR3 nucleotides: TGTGCCAGCAGTGCCCCAGCGGGAGAAAGCACAGATACGCAGTATTTT.